These 9 T cell receptor beta chains were sequenced from one sample in a study of vaccination and CD4 T cells after COVID-19. The treatment here: approximately nine-day PBMC culture with coronavirus spike peptide pools or control peptides (ViraFEST assay). These receptors have no known antigen. With the Oncomine TCR Beta short-read assay, DNA from cultured CD4+ T cells was sequenced. Each CDR3 protein is one row after TCRdb ran MiXCR on the PCR reads. The table includes roughly 22,000 distinct CDR3 sequences, about 30% detected once. Material: cultured CD4+ T cells from blood. Receptors originate from a human donor with COVID-19.

This clonotype appeared a single time. The chain employs TRBV12-3 or TRBV12-4 and TRBJ2-1, with TRBD2 as a possible D gene (6 bases). The CDR3 sequence is 16 residues long. V was clipped by 6 bases and J by 3 bases, with 18 bases between them. CDR3 DNA: TGTGCCAGCAGCCCGGAGGGGACCCCCCGCTACAATGAGCAGTTCTTC. Translating gives CASSPEGTPRYNEQFF.

The chain links TRBV5-8 to TRBJ1-5, with 8 bases matching TRBD1. This CDR3 has 15 amino acids. Trimming cost V 4 bases and J 4 bases; bases outside gene matches: 7. Germline V gives CDR1 SGHTS, CDR2 YDEGEE. CDR3 in DNA: TGTGCCAGCAGCGCCGGGACAGGCCCAAATCAGCCCCAGCATTTT. This sequence encodes CASSAGTGPNQPQHF.

The chain couples TRBV20-1 to TRBJ2-7; possibly TRBD1 or TRBD2 for D (5 bases each). Germline CDR1 DFQATT, CDR2 SNEGSKA (reference sequence). The CDR3 sequence is 15 residues long. Trimming left V 6 bases short and J 5 bases short, with 23 bases between. CDR3 sequence reads: CSALREGAGIHEQYF. CDR3 DNA sequence: TGCAGTGCCTTAAGAGAAGGGGCGGGCATACACGAGCAGTACTTC.

This clonotype has only a few counts. The chain has TRBV10-2 and TRBJ2-2, with D perhaps matching TRBD2 (5 bases). CDR1 is WSHSY and CDR2 is SAAADI in the germline V gene. CDR3 size: 13 residues. The DNA of the CDR3 is TGCGCAACCTTCGGTGAGGGCACCGGGGAGCTGTTTTTT. This sequence encodes CATFGEGTGELFF.

As DNA, the CDR3 is TGTGCCAGCAGCCGGACTAGCGGGGGGGCCGGGAACACCGGGGAGCTGTTTTTT. Protein product: CASSRTSGGAGNTGELFF. The chain uses TRBV9 and TRBJ2-2; 15 nucleotides align to TRBD2. The CDR3 spans 18 residues. V shed 4 bases, J shed 1 base, and the junction held 5 bases outside the gene matches. The germline gives CDR1 SGDLS, CDR2 YYNGEE.

This clonotype was seen a few times. CDR3: CASSLDTAVYGYTF. The CDR3 DNA is TGTGCCAGCAGCTTAGATACGGCAGTTTATGGCTACACCTTC. The rearrangement uses TRBV11-2 and TRBJ1-2; D gene unclear. CDR1 SGHAT and CDR2 FQNNGV come from the germline V gene. There are 14 residues in the CDR3. The V end was cut by 0 bases, the J end by 5 bases, with 10 bases between.

The J gene is TRBJ2-1, the V gene TRBV19, with 14 bases lining up with TRBD2. Trimming removed 10 bases from V and 8 bases from J; junction bases left unmatched: 16. CDR3 length: 17 residues. Germline lookup yields CDR1 LNHDA and CDR2 SQIVND (reference sequence). This CDR3 reads CATSRTSGGHPAYEQFF. Written as DNA, the CDR3 is TGTGCCACCTCGAGGACTAGCGGGGGGCATCCGGCGTATGAGCAGTTCTTC.

Note on this clonotype: One base away lies a much larger clone, so this may be a sequencing read error. The gene calls are TRBV6-2 or TRBV6-3 and TRBJ1-2; 8 bases line up with TRBD1. Per germline, CDR1 MNHEY and CDR2 SVGEGT. CDR3 size: 14 residues. Trimming removed 5 bases from V and 7 bases from J; junction bases left unmatched: 9. DNA for the CDR3: TGTGCCAGCAGTCATCGACAGGGGTCGGTTGGCTACACCTTC. Translated: CASSHRQGSVGYTF.

The J gene is TRBJ2-5, the V gene TRBV4-1, with 10 bases that match TRBD2. CDR1 and CDR2 from the germline V gene are MGHRA and YSYEKL. The CDR3 contains 16 residues. J gave up 0 bases and V 4 bases, and 5 bases lay outside the gene matches. CDR3 region: CASSRVAGGNQETQYF. The CDR3 DNA is TGCGCCAGCAGCCGAGTAGCGGGGGGCAACCAAGAGACCCAGTACTTC.